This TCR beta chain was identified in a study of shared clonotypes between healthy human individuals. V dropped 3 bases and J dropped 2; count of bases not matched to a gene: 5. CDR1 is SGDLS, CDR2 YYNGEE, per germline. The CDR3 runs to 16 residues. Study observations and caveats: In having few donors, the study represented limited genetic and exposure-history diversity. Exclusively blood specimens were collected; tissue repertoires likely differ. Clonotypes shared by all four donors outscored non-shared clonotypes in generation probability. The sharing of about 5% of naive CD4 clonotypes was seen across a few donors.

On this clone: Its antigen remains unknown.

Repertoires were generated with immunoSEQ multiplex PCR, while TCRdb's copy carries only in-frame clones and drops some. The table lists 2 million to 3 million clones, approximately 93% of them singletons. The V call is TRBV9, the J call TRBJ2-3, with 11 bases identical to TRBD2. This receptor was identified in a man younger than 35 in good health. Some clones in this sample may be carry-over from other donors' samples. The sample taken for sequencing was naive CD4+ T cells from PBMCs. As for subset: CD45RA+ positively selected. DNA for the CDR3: TGTGCCAGCAGCGAACGGGGACTAGCGGACACAGATACGCAGTATTTT. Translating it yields CASSERGLADTDTQYF.